The rows below give T cell receptor beta chains drawn from one sample of a study of Ad26.COV2.S vaccination and SARS-CoV-2 variants. Libraries were prepared by immunoSEQ multiplex PCR; TCRdb keeps only in-frame clonotypes and omits some of them. Of about 250,000 clones listed, around 87% are singletons. The material was peripheral blood, obtained in a trial of Ad26.COV2.S vaccine versus placebo. Receptor source: a person aged 18 to 59 who received the Ad26.COV2.S COVID-19 vaccine or a placebo. CDR3s include the opening cysteine and the closing phenylalanine or tryptophan. The order of the fields is D gene, V gene, J gene, clone size, CDR3 DNA, CDR3 protein. D genes are given only for firm matches. Where a row states a size, it is once, few, many or the class of an expanded clone; other rows omit it.

>TRBD1|TRBV10-3|TRBJ2-3|NA
TGTGCCATCAACCCGGGACAGGGAGGGGCAGATACGCAGTATTTT
CAINPGQGGADTQYF
>TRBD1|TRBV29-1|TRBJ2-7|NA
TGCAGCGTCTTGGGGACAGGACCCCTATACGAGCAGTACTTC
CSVLGTGPLYEQYF
>NA|TRBV28|TRBJ2-7|once
TGTGCCAGCAGTTTGCCCCAGGGGCCCCCCGGGCGGCAGTACTTC
CASSLPQGPPGRQYF
>NA|TRBV15|TRBJ2-5|NA
TGTGCCACCAGCAGAGTTCTAGGGGAGACCCAGTACTTC
CATSRVLGETQYF
>NA|TRBV7-2|TRBJ2-5|NA
TGTGCCAGCAGCTTGATAGGGGGGGCCTCCCAGTACTTC
CASSLIGGASQYF
>NA|TRBV20-1|TRBJ1-3|NA
TGCAGTGCTAGTGGAGTTGGAAACACCATATATTTT
CSASGVGNTIYF
>NA|TRBV30|TRBJ2-3|NA
TGTGCCTGGAGTGATTTGCTAGATACGCAGTATTTT
CAWSDLLDTQYF
>TRBD1|TRBV27|TRBJ2-4|NA
TGTGCCAGCAGTACGGGGACAGGGTCCACGAATTGGGCAAAAAACATTCAGTACTTC
CASSTGTGSTNWAKNIQYF
>NA|TRBV19|TRBJ1-4|NA
TGTGCCAGTAGTAATGGGGAACGAACTAATGAAAAACTGTTTTTT
CASSNGERTNEKLFF
>NA|TRBV30|TRBJ1-4|NA
TGTGCCTGGAGTAACGGGGGGCAGGAGGAAAAACTGTTTTTT
CAWSNGGQEEKLFF
>TRBD2|TRBV27|TRBJ2-3|NA
TGTGCCAGCAGTGTGACTAGCGGGAGAGCAGATACGCAGTATTTT
CASSVTSGRADTQYF
>TRBD2|TRBV3-1/TRBV3-2|TRBJ2-5|NA
TGTGCCAGCAGACGGGGACTACAAGAGACCCAGTACTTC
CASRRGLQETQYF
>TRBD1|TRBV5-4|TRBJ2-3|NA
TGTGCCAGCAGCTCGTTCTTTACAGGGGCAGATACGCAGTATTTT
CASSSFFTGADTQYF
>TRBD2|TRBV6-5|TRBJ2-7|NA
TGTGCCAGCAGTTACGATTCGGCTAGCGGTTACGAGCAGTACTTC
CASSYDSASGYEQYF
>NA|TRBV7-2|TRBJ2-7|once
TGTGCCAGCAGCTTTTGGGGGGACTCCTACGAGCAGTACTTC
CASSFWGDSYEQYF
>TRBD2|TRBV2|TRBJ2-7|NA
TGTGCCAGCAGTGCCCCAACTAGCGCCTACTCCTACGAGCAGTACTTC
CASSAPTSAYSYEQYF
>NA|TRBV12-3/TRBV12-4|TRBJ1-1|NA
TGTGCCAGCAGTCCGGGATTGAACACTGAAGCTTTCTTT
CASSPGLNTEAFF
>NA|TRBV6-6|TRBJ1-5|once
TGTGCCAGCAGTTACTATGATCAGCCCCAGCATTTT
CASSYYDQPQHF
>TRBD1|TRBV7-9|TRBJ1-1|once
TGTGCCAGCAGCTACCGGGACAGAAACACTGAAGCTTTCTTT
CASSYRDRNTEAFF
>NA|TRBV30|TRBJ2-5|few
TGTGCCTGGAGTGTACTGGGGGCAGGGATAGGAGAGACCCAGTACTTC
CAWSVLGAGIGETQYF
>NA|TRBV2|TRBJ2-5|NA
TGTGCCAGCAGTGAGAATACCCAACAAGAGACCCAGTACTTC
CASSENTQQETQYF
>NA|TRBV11-2|TRBJ1-1|NA
TGTGCCAGCAGCTTTGGCAGCTGGAACACTGAAGCTTTCTTT
CASSFGSWNTEAFF
>NA|TRBV19|TRBJ1-1|NA
TGTGCCAGTAGTATTCCCCGGCAGGGGCGCGGAGACGCTTTCTTT
CASSIPRQGRGDAFF
>NA|TRBV9|TRBJ2-2|NA
TGTGCCAGCAGCGTAGGGGTAACCGCGAACACCGGGGAGCTGTTTTTT
CASSVGVTANTGELFF
>TRBD1|TRBV27|TRBJ1-2|NA
TGTGCCAGCGGGACAGGGGGCCCCAATGGCTACACCTTC
CASGTGGPNGYTF
>NA|TRBV12-3/TRBV12-4|TRBJ2-7|NA
TGTGCCAGCGGGCCGGACAGACGCTACGAGCAGTACTTC
CASGPDRRYEQYF
>TRBD1|TRBV9|TRBJ1-2|NA
TGTGCCAGCAGCGTAGACAGGGGTGGCGGCTACACCTTC
CASSVDRGGGYTF
>TRBD2|TRBV3-1/TRBV3-2|TRBJ2-1|NA
TGTGCCAGCAGCGGTAGCGGGAGTTTCTACAATGAGCAGTTCTTC
CASSGSGSFYNEQFF
>NA|TRBV5-8|TRBJ1-2|few
TGTGCCAGCAGCTGGGGCGGGGGTTATGGCTACACCTTC
CASSWGGGYGYTF
>NA|TRBV7-2|TRBJ2-7|NA
TGTGCCAGCAGCTCAGGCGGCGTCTACGAGCAGTACTTC
CASSSGGVYEQYF
>TRBD2|TRBV9|TRBJ2-3|NA
TGTGCCAGCAGCGTAGCTACGCGGCTAGCGGGGAGCACAGATACGCAGTATTTT
CASSVATRLAGSTDTQYF
>NA|TRBV3-1/TRBV3-2|TRBJ1-6|few
TGTGCCAGCAGCCAAGACGGGTTCAGTTCACCCCTCCACTTT
CASSQDGFSSPLHF
>NA|TRBV28|TRBJ1-2|NA
TGTGCCAGCAGATCCGGGACCGACTATGGCTACACCTTC
CASRSGTDYGYTF